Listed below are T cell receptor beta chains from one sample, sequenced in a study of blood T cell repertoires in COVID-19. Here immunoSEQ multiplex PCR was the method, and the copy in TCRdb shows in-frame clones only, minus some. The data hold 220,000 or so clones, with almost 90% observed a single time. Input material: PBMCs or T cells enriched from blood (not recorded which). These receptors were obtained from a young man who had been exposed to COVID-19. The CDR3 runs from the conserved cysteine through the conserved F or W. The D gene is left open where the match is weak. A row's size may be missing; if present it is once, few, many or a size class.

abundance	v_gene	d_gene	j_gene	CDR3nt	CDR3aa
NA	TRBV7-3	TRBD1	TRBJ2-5	TGTGCCAGCAGCCAACAGTGGGGGACAGGGGAGACCCAGTACTTC	CASSQQWGTGETQYF
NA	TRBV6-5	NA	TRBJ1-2	TGTGCCAGCACCCCAGGCAGGGCCTATGGCTACACCTTC	CASTPGRAYGYTF
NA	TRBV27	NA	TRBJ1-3	TGTGCCAGCAGTTTACGGGGTACGGACACCATATATTTT	CASSLRGTDTIYF
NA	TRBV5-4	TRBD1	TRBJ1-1	TGTGCCAGCAGCTTGTTCCTGGACAGGGTCGGGACTGAAGCTTTCTTT	CASSLFLDRVGTEAFF
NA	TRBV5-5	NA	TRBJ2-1	TGTGCCAGCAGCTTGGCCGGGGGATTTGGGCAGTTCTTC	CASSLAGGFGQFF
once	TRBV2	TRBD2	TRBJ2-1	TGTGCCAGCAGTGAAGGGGGACTAGTAACTGAGCAGTTCTTC	CASSEGGLVTEQFF
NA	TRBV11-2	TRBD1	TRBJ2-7	TGTGCCAGCAGCCGGGACAGGCACTACGAGCAGTACTTC	CASSRDRHYEQYF
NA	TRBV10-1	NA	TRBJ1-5	TGCGCCAGCGAACGTAGGGGTCCGAATCAGCCCCAGCATTTT	CASERRGPNQPQHF
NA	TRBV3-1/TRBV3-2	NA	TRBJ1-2	TGTGCCAGCAGCCAAGCGGGGGGCAAGAGCTATGGCTACACCTTC	CASSQAGGKSYGYTF
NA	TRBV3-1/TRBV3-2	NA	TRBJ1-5	TGTGCCAGCAGCCAAGACTTGACCGGGGGGCCCCAGCATTTT	CASSQDLTGGPQHF
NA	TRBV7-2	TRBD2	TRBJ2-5	TGTGCCAGCAGCTACCTAGCGGGGGGAGGGGAGACCCAGTACTTC	CASSYLAGGGETQYF
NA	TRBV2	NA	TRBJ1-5	TGTGCCAGCAGTGATACAGGGAGGGGACAGCCCCAGCATTTT	CASSDTGRGQPQHF
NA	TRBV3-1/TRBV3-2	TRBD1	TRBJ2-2	TGTGCCAGCAGCCAAGGGGTGCGAGGACAGGGGTACGCCGGGGAGCTGTTTTTT	CASSQGVRGQGYAGELFF
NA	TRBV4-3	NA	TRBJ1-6	TGCGCCAGCAGCCAGGCCAGAAATTCACCCCTCCACTTT	CASSQARNSPLHF
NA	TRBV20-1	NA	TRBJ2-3	TGCAGTGCTAGTTGGGCGGGTGATACGCAGTATTTT	CSASWAGDTQYF
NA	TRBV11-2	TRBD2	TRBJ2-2	TGTGCCAGCGCCCCACTAGCGGGGGTTTACGGCGGGGAGCTGTTTTTT	CASAPLAGVYGGELFF
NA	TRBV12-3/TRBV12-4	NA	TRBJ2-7	TGTGCCAGCACCCCGGACAGTTACGAGCAGTACTTC	CASTPDSYEQYF
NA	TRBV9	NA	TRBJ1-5	TGTGCCAGCAGCGTATCAGGGGGCAATCAGCCCCAGCATTTT	CASSVSGGNQPQHF
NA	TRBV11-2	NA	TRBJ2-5	TGTGCCAGCAGCTTAGTACTAGACCCCCGGGAGACCCAGTACTTC	CASSLVLDPRETQYF
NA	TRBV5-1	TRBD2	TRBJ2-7	TGCGCCAGCAGCTTGGAGGGGGGGACTAGCGGCGAGCAGTACTTC	CASSLEGGTSGEQYF
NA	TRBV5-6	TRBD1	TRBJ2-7	TGTGCCAGCAGCACAGTCGACAGGGGGACTTTCTACGAGCAGTACTTC	CASSTVDRGTFYEQYF
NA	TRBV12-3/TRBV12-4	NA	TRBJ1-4	TGTGCCAGCAGTCCCTCCTTTGAAAAACTGTTTTTT	CASSPSFEKLFF
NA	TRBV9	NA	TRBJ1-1	TGTGCCAGCAGCGCCACCACAGGAAACACTGAAGCTTTCTTT	CASSATTGNTEAFF
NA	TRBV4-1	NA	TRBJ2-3	TGCGCCAGCAGCCAAGAGGGACTCCCAAGCACAGATACGCAGTATTTT	CASSQEGLPSTDTQYF
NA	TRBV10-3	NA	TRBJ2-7	TGTGCCATCAGTGCCATCGTCTATCCGTACGAGCAGTACTTC	CAISAIVYPYEQYF
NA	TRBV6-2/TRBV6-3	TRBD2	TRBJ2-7	TGTGCCAGCACCCCGGGGGGGTCCCCCTACGAGCAGTACTTC	CASTPGGSPYEQYF
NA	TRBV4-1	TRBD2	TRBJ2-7	TGCGCCAGCAGCCCCAGCGGGGCGTTCAACGAGCAGTACTTC	CASSPSGAFNEQYF
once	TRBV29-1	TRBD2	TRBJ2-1	TGCAGCGTTGCTGGGACTAGCGGGATTGAGCAGTTCTTC	CSVAGTSGIEQFF
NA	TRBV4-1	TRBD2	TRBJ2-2	TGCGCCAGCAGCCAAATTAATTGGACTAGCGCCACCGGGGAGCTGTTTTTT	CASSQINWTSATGELFF
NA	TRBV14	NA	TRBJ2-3	TGTGCCAGCAGCCAAGTGGCCAGAAGCACAGATACGCAGTATTTT	CASSQVARSTDTQYF
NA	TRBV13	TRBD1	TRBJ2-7	TGTGCCAGCAGCCCGGACAGGGACGAGCAGTACTTC	CASSPDRDEQYF
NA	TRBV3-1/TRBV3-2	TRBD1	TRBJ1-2	TGTGCCAGTTCAGGGGGCTCCTTGTCTTATGGCTACACCTTC	CASSGGSLSYGYTF
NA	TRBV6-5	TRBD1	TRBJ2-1	TGTGCCACCAGAGACCGGACAGGACTCACAAACAAGCAGTTCTTC	CATRDRTGLTNKQFF
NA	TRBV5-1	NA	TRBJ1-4	TGCGCCAGCACCATCGTCGGGGGAAATGAAAAACTGTTTTTT	CASTIVGGNEKLFF
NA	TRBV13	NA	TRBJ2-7	TGTGCCAGCAGCTCCATCCGACAGGTACCCTACGAGCAGTACTTC	CASSSIRQVPYEQYF
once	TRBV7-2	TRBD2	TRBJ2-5	TGTGCCAGCAGCCCGCGGGGGGGAGGTGCAGAGACCCAGTACTTC	CASSPRGGGAETQYF
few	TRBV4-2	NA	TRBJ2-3	TGTGCCAGCAGCCAAGAAGGCAGGGGCCGATATAGCACAGATACGCAGTATTTT	CASSQEGRGRYSTDTQYF
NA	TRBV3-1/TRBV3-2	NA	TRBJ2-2	TGTGCCAGCAGACTTAGGGTGGGAGGTGAGACCGGGGAGCTGTTTTTT	CASRLRVGGETGELFF
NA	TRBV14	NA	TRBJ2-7	TGTGCCAGCAGCCAAGACCGGTACGAGCAGTACTTC	CASSQDRYEQYF
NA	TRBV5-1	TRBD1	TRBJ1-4	TGCGCCAGCAGCTTGAGGGTTGGGACAGGGGATGAAAAACTGTTTTTT	CASSLRVGTGDEKLFF
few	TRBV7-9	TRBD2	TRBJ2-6	TGTGCCAGCAGCCCTAGACTAGCTATTCGCTCTGGGGCCAACGTCCTGACTTTC	CASSPRLAIRSGANVLTF
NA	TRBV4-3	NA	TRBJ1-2	TGCGCCAGCAGCCAAGAGGACAGCAGCTTCTACTATGGCTACACCTTC	CASSQEDSSFYYGYTF
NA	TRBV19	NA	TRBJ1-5	TGTGCCAGTAGTCTAAAGTGGTACCAGCCCCAGCATTTT	CASSLKWYQPQHF
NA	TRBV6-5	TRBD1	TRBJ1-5	TGTGCCAGCACCTTGGACAGGGCAAATCAGCCCCAGCATTTT	CASTLDRANQPQHF
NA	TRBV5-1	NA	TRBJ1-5	TGCGCCAGCAGCTTAGAGGGAAAGAGGAATCAGCCCCAGCATTTT	CASSLEGKRNQPQHF
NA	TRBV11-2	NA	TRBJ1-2	TGTGCCAGCACCCCGATTCGGGGTGGCTACACCTTC	CASTPIRGGYTF
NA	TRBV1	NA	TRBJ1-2	TGCACCAGCAGCCAAGATATAGGGGCTCGCAGGGGCACTAACTATGGCTACACCTTC	CTSSQDIGARRGTNYGYTF
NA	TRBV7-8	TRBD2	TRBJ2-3	TGTGCCAGCAGACTAGCGGGGGTAACTACAGATACGCAGTATTTT	CASRLAGVTTDTQYF
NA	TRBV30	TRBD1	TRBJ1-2	TGTGCCTGGAGTGTAATGATGACAGGGGGCACCTATGGCTACACCTTC	CAWSVMMTGGTYGYTF
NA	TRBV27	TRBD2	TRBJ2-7	TGTGCCAGCAGTTTAAGGCGGGGGTCAACCTACGAGCAGTACTTC	CASSLRRGSTYEQYF
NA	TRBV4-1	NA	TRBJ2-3	TGCGCCAGCAGCCAAGTTGGAGCGCCTCGCACAGATACGCAGTATTTT	CASSQVGAPRTDTQYF
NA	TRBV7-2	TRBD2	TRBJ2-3	TGTGCCAGCAGCCCCGCGGGCGGGGGAAGCACAGATACGCAGTATTTT	CASSPAGGGSTDTQYF
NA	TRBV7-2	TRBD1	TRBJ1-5	TGTGCCAGCAGCTTCAGACAGGGGTTCAATCAGCCCCAGCATTTT	CASSFRQGFNQPQHF
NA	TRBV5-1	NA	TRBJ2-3	TGCGCCAGCAGCTTGTCCTTTGCGGATACGCAGTATTTT	CASSLSFADTQYF
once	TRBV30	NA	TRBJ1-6	TGTGCCTGGAGTGGTTCAGGGATTTTCGGCTCCTATAATTCACCCCTCCACTTT	CAWSGSGIFGSYNSPLHF
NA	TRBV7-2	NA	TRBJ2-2	TGTGCCAGCAGGCCGGCGGTCGGGGAGCTGTTTTTT	CASRPAVGELFF
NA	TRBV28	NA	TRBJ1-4	TGTGCCAGCAGTTCCCCCACGGGTACAAGTAATGAAAAACTGTTTTTT	CASSSPTGTSNEKLFF